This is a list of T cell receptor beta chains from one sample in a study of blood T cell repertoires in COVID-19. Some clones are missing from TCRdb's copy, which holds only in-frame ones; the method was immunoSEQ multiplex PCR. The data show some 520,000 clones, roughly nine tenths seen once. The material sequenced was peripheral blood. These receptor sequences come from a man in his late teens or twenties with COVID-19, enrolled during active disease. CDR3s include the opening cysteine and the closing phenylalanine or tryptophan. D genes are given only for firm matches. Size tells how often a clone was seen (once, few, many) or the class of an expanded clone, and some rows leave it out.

CDR3 DNA: TGTGCCAGCACCAACCCGGGGGGGTATGGCTACACCTTC; CDR3 protein: CASTNPGGYGYTF; V gene: TRBV6-5; D gene: .; clone size: .; J gene: TRBJ1-2
CDR3 DNA: TGTGCCAGCAGCTCGGCGGACTTTTACGAGCAGTACTTC; CDR3 protein: CASSSADFYEQYF; V gene: TRBV11-3; D gene: .; clone size: .; J gene: TRBJ2-7
CDR3 DNA: TGTGCTAGCAGCTTAGGACTAAGCGCCTACAATGAGCAGTTCTTC; CDR3 protein: CASSLGLSAYNEQFF; V gene: TRBV7-7; D gene: .; clone size: .; J gene: TRBJ2-1
CDR3 DNA: TGTGCCAGCAGCTTGTCGGGGGGCGGCACTGAAGCTTTCTTT; CDR3 protein: CASSLSGGGTEAFF; V gene: TRBV5-4; D gene: .; clone size: .; J gene: TRBJ1-1
CDR3 DNA: TGTGCCAGTAGGGGGGGGACCGCTTCGGGTGAAAAACTGTTTTTT; CDR3 protein: CASRGGTASGEKLFF; V gene: TRBV19; D gene: .; clone size: once; J gene: TRBJ1-4
CDR3 DNA: TGTGCCATCAGCGCCCGCGGGGGCGGTAATGAAAAACTGTTTTTT; CDR3 protein: CAISARGGGNEKLFF; V gene: TRBV10-3; D gene: .; clone size: once; J gene: TRBJ1-4
CDR3 DNA: TGTGCCAGCAGCCCTCAGGGGGGAGTAGTCCCAGATACGCAGTATTTT; CDR3 protein: CASSPQGGVVPDTQYF; V gene: TRBV7-9; D gene: .; clone size: .; J gene: TRBJ2-3
CDR3 DNA: TGTGCCAGCAGCTTAGGGACAGGGTTCACCGGGGAGCTGTTTTTT; CDR3 protein: CASSLGTGFTGELFF; V gene: TRBV11-1; D gene: TRBD1; clone size: .; J gene: TRBJ2-2
CDR3 DNA: TGTGCCAGCAGCCAAGTTAGCGGTGCCGGGGAGCTGTTTTTT; CDR3 protein: CASSQVSGAGELFF; V gene: TRBV3-1/TRBV3-2; D gene: .; clone size: .; J gene: TRBJ2-2
CDR3 DNA: TGTGCCAGCAGTCAGACAGGGGTAACGTCAGATACGCAGTATTTT; CDR3 protein: CASSQTGVTSDTQYF; V gene: TRBV27; D gene: TRBD1; clone size: .; J gene: TRBJ2-3
CDR3 DNA: TGTGCCAGCAGTTTATCCTCGTTTCTCGTCAGTGAGACCCAGTACTTC; CDR3 protein: CASSLSSFLVSETQYF; V gene: TRBV27; D gene: .; clone size: .; J gene: TRBJ2-5
CDR3 DNA: TGCGCCAGCAGCTTGGACCGGGACAGGGGGAGCTCCTACGAGCAGTACTTC; CDR3 protein: CASSLDRDRGSSYEQYF; V gene: TRBV5-1; D gene: TRBD1; clone size: .; J gene: TRBJ2-7
CDR3 DNA: TGTGCCAGCAGTCCCACAGGGGACTATGGCTACACCTTC; CDR3 protein: CASSPTGDYGYTF; V gene: TRBV6-5; D gene: TRBD1; clone size: .; J gene: TRBJ1-2
CDR3 DNA: TGTGCCAGCGATGCTAGCAGATACAATGAGCAGTTCTTC; CDR3 protein: CASDASRYNEQFF; V gene: TRBV6-5; D gene: .; clone size: .; J gene: TRBJ2-1
CDR3 DNA: TGTGCCAGTAGTATTAAATCAGGGAACGAGCAGTACTTC; CDR3 protein: CASSIKSGNEQYF; V gene: TRBV19; D gene: .; clone size: .; J gene: TRBJ2-7
CDR3 DNA: TGTGCCAGTTCACAGGGACCAGGGTACCCTGGGGCCAACGTCCTGACTTTC; CDR3 protein: CASSQGPGYPGANVLTF; V gene: TRBV2; D gene: .; clone size: .; J gene: TRBJ2-6
CDR3 DNA: TGTGCCAGCAGCTTAACGGGAGGGCCGGCTGAGCAGTTCTTC; CDR3 protein: CASSLTGGPAEQFF; V gene: TRBV11-1; D gene: TRBD2; clone size: .; J gene: TRBJ2-1
CDR3 DNA: TGTGCCAGTAGTCCTGACAGGTCGGCTGAAGCTTTCTTT; CDR3 protein: CASSPDRSAEAFF; V gene: TRBV19; D gene: .; clone size: .; J gene: TRBJ1-1
CDR3 DNA: TGTGCCAGCAGCTCCCTAGCGGATTTTTACAATGAGCAGTTCTTC; CDR3 protein: CASSSLADFYNEQFF; V gene: TRBV11-2; D gene: TRBD2; clone size: .; J gene: TRBJ2-1
CDR3 DNA: TGTGCCAGCAGCGTAGAAGCAGGTGTAAACTCTGGAAACACCATATATTTT; CDR3 protein: CASSVEAGVNSGNTIYF; V gene: TRBV9; D gene: .; clone size: .; J gene: TRBJ1-3
CDR3 DNA: TGTGCCATCACCGGGACTAGCGGGATCGCAGATACGCAGTATTTT; CDR3 protein: CAITGTSGIADTQYF; V gene: TRBV10-3; D gene: TRBD2; clone size: .; J gene: TRBJ2-3
CDR3 DNA: TGTGCCAGCAGCTTAGTAGACATCAGCTCCTACGAGCAGTACTTC; CDR3 protein: CASSLVDISSYEQYF; V gene: TRBV11-2; D gene: .; clone size: .; J gene: TRBJ2-7
CDR3 DNA: TGCGCCAGCAGCTTGGGGTTGCTCGGGAACACTGAAGCTTTCTTT; CDR3 protein: CASSLGLLGNTEAFF; V gene: TRBV5-1; D gene: .; clone size: .; J gene: TRBJ1-1
CDR3 DNA: TGTGCCAGCAGCATCGGGACTAGCGGTTACAATGAGCAGTTCTTC; CDR3 protein: CASSIGTSGYNEQFF; V gene: TRBV27; D gene: TRBD2; clone size: .; J gene: TRBJ2-1
CDR3 DNA: TGCGCCAGCAGCCTCTCAAGACAGGGCGCTTATGGCTACACCTTC; CDR3 protein: CASSLSRQGAYGYTF; V gene: TRBV4-1; D gene: TRBD1; clone size: .; J gene: TRBJ1-2
CDR3 DNA: TGTGCCAGCAGCCGAGGCCGGGGCTACGAGCAGTACTTC; CDR3 protein: CASSRGRGYEQYF; V gene: TRBV14; D gene: .; clone size: .; J gene: TRBJ2-7
CDR3 DNA: TGTGCCAGCTCCTCCGATCTAGCGTCATCCTACGAGCAGTACTTC; CDR3 protein: CASSSDLASSYEQYF; V gene: TRBV18; D gene: .; clone size: .; J gene: TRBJ2-7
CDR3 DNA: TGTGCCAGTAGTTTCATCGGGGGGGCCTCCTACAATGAGCAGTTCTTC; CDR3 protein: CASSFIGGASYNEQFF; V gene: TRBV19; D gene: TRBD2; clone size: .; J gene: TRBJ2-1
CDR3 DNA: TGTGCCAGCAGCTTCTATGGGGCCGAAGCTTTCTTT; CDR3 protein: CASSFYGAEAFF; V gene: TRBV5-5; D gene: .; clone size: once; J gene: TRBJ1-1
CDR3 DNA: TGTGCCACCAGCAGAGTAACAGGGAGTACCCAGCCCCAGCATTTT; CDR3 protein: CATSRVTGSTQPQHF; V gene: TRBV15; D gene: .; clone size: .; J gene: TRBJ1-5
CDR3 DNA: TGTGCCAGCAGAGGGGCTAGCTCTGGAAACACCATATATTTT; CDR3 protein: CASRGASSGNTIYF; V gene: TRBV27; D gene: .; clone size: .; J gene: TRBJ1-3
CDR3 DNA: TGTGCCAGCAGCTTCGACAGAGCCTACGAGCAGTACTTC; CDR3 protein: CASSFDRAYEQYF; V gene: TRBV7-8; D gene: .; clone size: once; J gene: TRBJ2-7
CDR3 DNA: TGTGCCAGCATCCTAGCGGCCACAAATGAGCAGTTCTTC; CDR3 protein: CASILAATNEQFF; V gene: TRBV2; D gene: TRBD2; clone size: .; J gene: TRBJ2-1
CDR3 DNA: TGTGCCAGCAGTTACAGATCACCCGACAGCACAAGTCTCCCCCTCCACTTT; CDR3 protein: CASSYRSPDSTSLPLHF; V gene: TRBV27; D gene: .; clone size: .; J gene: TRBJ1-6
CDR3 DNA: TGTGCCAGCGCGGGACGGACCTACGAGCAGTACTTC; CDR3 protein: CASAGRTYEQYF; V gene: TRBV6-4; D gene: .; clone size: .; J gene: TRBJ2-7
CDR3 DNA: TGTGCCAGCAGTGGCGGGACTGAAGCTTTCTTT; CDR3 protein: CASSGGTEAFF; V gene: TRBV25-1; D gene: .; clone size: .; J gene: TRBJ1-1
CDR3 DNA: TGTGCCAGCAGTGACCAGGGCTGGGGTGATGAAAAACTGTTTTTT; CDR3 protein: CASSDQGWGDEKLFF; V gene: TRBV2; D gene: .; clone size: .; J gene: TRBJ1-4
CDR3 DNA: TGCGCCAGCAGCTTGCTCGGGACAGAGATCTATGGCTACACCTTC; CDR3 protein: CASSLLGTEIYGYTF; V gene: TRBV5-1; D gene: TRBD1; clone size: .; J gene: TRBJ1-2
CDR3 DNA: TGTGCCAGTCAGACTAGCGGGGGCTACAATGAGCAGTTCTTC; CDR3 protein: CASQTSGGYNEQFF; V gene: TRBV19; D gene: TRBD2; clone size: few; J gene: TRBJ2-1
CDR3 DNA: TGCGCCAGCAGCTTGGAGGGGTCGGTAGGGGAAAAACTGTTTTTT; CDR3 protein: CASSLEGSVGEKLFF; V gene: TRBV5-1; D gene: .; clone size: once; J gene: TRBJ1-4
CDR3 DNA: TGTGCCAGCAGCTTGTGGACTAGCGGGAGTGGTTATGAGCAGTTCTTC; CDR3 protein: CASSLWTSGSGYEQFF; V gene: TRBV7-8; D gene: TRBD2; clone size: .; J gene: TRBJ2-1